This TCR beta chain was recorded in a study of shared clonotypes between healthy human individuals. Whole-study results and caveats: Sequencing depth was expected to affect clonotype sharing among donors. Naive subsets typically showed greater estimated richness than memory subsets.

Original handling: In the immunoSEQ data, sequences were junction-only and lacked quality scores, so filtering differed. Clones were read by immunoSEQ multiplex PCR, and TCRdb kept only the in-frame ones, dropping some. The D gene and trimming were derived from the DNA, and the V and J assignments and clone size from that table. The data hold 660,000 or so clones, with roughly 95% observed a single time. Naive CD8 cells lacked CD45RO and underwent positive selection for CCR7, leaving out terminally differentiated effector memory CD45RA+ cells. Comment on this clone: Its specificity is unknown.

The TCR was taken from a woman in her twenties or thirties in good health. The sequenced material came from naive CD8+ T cells sorted from blood.

CDR3 bases: TGCAGCGTGGTAGGGATTCGGGGCTACACCTTC. It codes for CSVVGIRGYTF. The chain has TRBV29-1 and TRBJ1-2; D gene ambiguous. The V end was cut by 6 bases, the J end by 8 bases, with 13 bases between. Germline values: CDR1 SQVTM, CDR2 ANQGSEA. The CDR3 totals 11 residues.